This T cell receptor beta chain was captured in a study of blood T cell repertoires in COVID-19. Study overall: The study drew acute and convalescent COVID-19 samples from the United States, Italy and Spain. PBMCs, B-cell-depleted T cells, or T cells provided the cDNA or gDNA that made up the material.

From germline, CDR1 is LGHNA and CDR2 YSLEER. Trimming removed 4 bases at V and 8 bases at J, with 20 bases between. This CDR3 is built from 15 residues. Per the original data handling: How many nucleated cells were present was estimated from reference gene primer amplification. Sequencing was performed with immunoSEQ multiplex PCR; in TCRdb, only in-frame clones are kept and a portion is missing. For V, J and clone size, that table is used; D and trimming come from the DNA. The table shows some 350,000 clones, with about 90% occurring only once. The chain couples TRBV4-3 to TRBJ2-5, with a tentative D call TRBD2 (7 bases). The sequence was collected from a man aged 18 to 29 with active or convalescent COVID-19. Specimen: peripheral blood. CDR3 in DNA: TGCGCCAGCAGCCCTTTCGGCGGGGGCCGCGGAACCCAGTACTTC. Protein: CASSPFGGGRGTQYF.